The 26 T cell receptor beta chains below come from one sample, sequenced in a study of control samples from healthy donors and cancer patients. TCRdb's table, derived via immunoSEQ multiplex PCR, lists solely in-frame clones and lacks some. The table lists about 160,000 clones, around nine tenths of them singletons. The sample taken for sequencing was blood. The receptors here all came from a man aged 25 to 45 in good health.

The chain employs TRBV5-1 and TRBJ2-1; TRBD2 matches at 8 bases. The V and J ends lost 4 bases and 0 bases, in that order; junction bases with no gene match: 3. Germline V CDR1 and CDR2: SGHRS, YFSETQ. This CDR3 contains 15 residues. The CDR3 DNA reads TGCGCCAGCAGCCAGCGGGAGAGCTCCTACAATGAGCAGTTCTTC. Encoded protein: CASSQRESSYNEQFF.

The chain is built from TRBV5-1 and TRBJ1-1; a weak D match, TRBD1 (5 bases). CDR3 size: 12 residues. Trimming removed 2 bases at V and 7 bases at J, with 9 bases between. The germline gives CDR1 SGHRS, CDR2 YFSETQ. The CDR3 here is CASSFQGDEAFF. For the CDR3, the DNA is TGCGCCAGCAGCTTTCAGGGCGATGAAGCTTTCTTT. Full variable domain (outside the CDR3, taken from reference TRBV5-1 and TRBJ1-1): KAGVTQTPRYLIKTRGQQVTLSCSPISGHRSVSWYQQTPGQGLQFLFEYFSETQRNKGNFPGRFSGRQFSNSRSEMNVSTLELGDSALYLCASSFQGDEAFFGQGTRLTVV.

The V and J genes are TRBV7-2 and TRBJ2-7; D is unresolved. CDR1 is SGHTA and CDR2 is FQGNSA in the germline V gene. This CDR3 contains 13 residues. V was cut by 5 bases and J by 7 bases, with 15 bases left in between. Written as DNA, the CDR3 is TGTGCCAGCAGCGTGTCGGTCCATGGTGAGCAGTACTTC. Its protein product is CASSVSVHGEQYF.

This sequence joins TRBV3-1 (or the pseudogene TRBV3-2) and TRBJ1-2, with TRBD1 identical over 8 bases. Trimming at V came to 0 bases and at J to 8 bases, leaving 23 bases not matched to a gene. The CDR3 has 20 residues. The germline gives CDR1 LGHDT, CDR2 YNNKEL (reference sequence). The CDR3 reads CASSQDFARDRRSSSRGYTF. CDR3 sequence (DNA): TGTGCCAGCAGCCAAGATTTTGCCCGGGACAGGCGAAGTTCATCGCGAGGCTACACCTTC.

The chain joins TRBV5-4 to TRBJ1-6; D is unclear. The germline gives CDR1 SGHNT, CDR2 YYREEE (reference sequence). V shed 3 bases and J shed 7 bases, with 5 bases lying between them. The CDR3 is made up of 12 amino acids. CDR3 nucleotide sequence: TGTGCCAGCAGCTGGGAGAATTCACCCCTCCACTTT. This codes for CASSWENSPLHF.

The rearrangement links TRBV14 to TRBJ2-3; 9 positions match TRBD2. Germline V gene data show CDR1 as SGHDN and CDR2 as FVKESK. The CDR3 has 19 residues. V lost 4 bases, J lost 0 bases, and 14 bases stayed unmatched. The CDR3 loop is CASSPLYLAGPYSTDTQYF. In nucleotides, the CDR3 is TGTGCCAGCAGCCCCCTTTACCTAGCGGGACCTTATAGCACAGATACGCAGTATTTT.

This clone appeared once. The chain has TRBV28 and TRBJ2-4, with D unclear. The CDR3 is 14 residues long. CDR1 and CDR2 from the germline V gene are MDHEN and SYDVKM. CDR3 amino acids: CARMRLLAKNIQYF. CDR3 DNA: TGTGCTAGAATGAGACTTTTAGCCAAAAACATTCAGTACTTC.

Turning to this clone: The same CDR3 arises from other DNA sequences in this sample as well. This chain joins TRBV6-5 and TRBJ1-2, with 7 bases identical to TRBD1. Germline CDR1 and CDR2: MNHEY and SVGAGI. The CDR3 extends over 12 amino acids. V dropped 5 bases and J dropped 6; count of bases not matched to a gene: 3. CDR3 bases: TGTGCCAGCAGTCGACAGGGAAATGGCTACACCTTC. It yields the protein CASSRQGNGYTF.

The chain employs TRBV4-3 and TRBJ1-1; unclear D gene. The CDR3 extends over 14 amino acids. CDR1 is LGHNA, CDR2 YSLEER, per germline. V was cut by 4 bases and J by 0 bases, with 9 bases left in between. DNA for the CDR3: TGCGCCAGCAGCCTGACCGGGGTGAACACTGAAGCTTTCTTT. Translating it yields CASSLTGVNTEAFF.

The chain couples TRBV2 to TRBJ1-5; 9 bases fit TRBD1. V gave up 5 bases and J gave up 6 bases; unmatched junction bases: 5. Germline V gives CDR1 SNHLY, CDR2 FYNNEI. There are 14 residues in the CDR3. In nucleotides, the CDR3 is TGTGCCAGCAGTCCGGACAGGGGAGGTCAGCCCCAGCATTTT. It encodes CASSPDRGGQPQHF.

The genes are TRBV19 and TRBJ1-2; 7 bases agree with TRBD1. The germline CDR1 and CDR2 sequences are LNHDA and SQIVND (reference sequence). V lost 5 bases to trimming and J lost 8 bases; unmatched junction nucleotides: 8. The CDR3 length is 13 residues. The CDR3 region is CASSGRQGGGYTF. In DNA form, the CDR3 reads TGTGCCAGTAGTGGCCGACAGGGTGGCGGCTACACCTTC.

The gene calls are TRBV28 and TRBJ1-1, with D uncertain. With 1 base removed from V and 3 bases from J, the gap between germline ends came to 9 bases. Germline assignment: CDR1 MDHEN and CDR2 SYDVKM. This CDR3 region has 14 residues. The DNA for the CDR3 is TGTGCCAGCAGTTTATACGGGGTGGACACTGAAGCTTTCTTT. Translating it yields CASSLYGVDTEAFF.

J is TRBJ2-7 and V is TRBV19, with D possibly matching TRBD1 (5 bases). Germline CDR1 reads LNHDA; CDR2 reads SQIVND (reference sequence). CDR3 length: 15 amino acids. Trimming left V 6 bases short and J 3 bases short, with 18 bases between. The CDR3 bases are TGTGCCAGTAGCGAAACAGGAAGGCCCCACTACGAGCAGTACTTC. It translates to CASSETGRPHYEQYF.

V and J are TRBV6-2 or TRBV6-3 and TRBJ2-7; D ambiguous. With 6 bases removed from V and 2 bases from J, the gap between germline ends came to 5 bases. The CDR3 is 11 amino acids. The germline gives CDR1 MNHEY, CDR2 SVGEGT. CDR3 amino acids: CASSPAYEQYF. Written as DNA, the CDR3 is TGTGCCAGCAGCCCAGCCTACGAGCAGTACTTC.

The CDR3 is CASSLSLGLSYEQYF. The CDR3 DNA sequence: TGCGCCAGCAGCTTGTCACTGGGACTTTCCTACGAGCAGTACTTC. The gene calls are TRBV5-1 and TRBJ2-7; tentative D call: TRBD2 (6 bases). The CDR3 covers 15 residues. Trimming cost V 1 base and J 1 base, with 12 bases left between them. Germline V gives CDR1 SGHRS, CDR2 YFSETQ.

The V and J genes are TRBV14 and TRBJ1-1; tentative D call: TRBD1 (5 bases). V lost 2 bases, J lost 0 bases, and 10 bases lay in between. There are 15 residues in the CDR3. Germline lookup yields CDR1 SGHDN and CDR2 FVKESK. In DNA form, the CDR3 reads TGTGCCAGCAGCCAATTTGCAGGGATGAACACTGAAGCTTTCTTT. Translation: CASSQFAGMNTEAFF.

The CDR3, as DNA: TGTGCCAGCAGCCAAGGGGGCGAGCAGTACTTC. Its protein product is CASSQGGEQYF. This chain joins TRBV11-3 and TRBJ2-7; TRBD1 is a possible D gene (6 bases). Germline loops: CDR1 SGHNT, CDR2 YENEEA. V gave up 5 bases and J gave up 6 bases, with 8 bases separating them. The CDR3 runs 11 residues.

The rearrangement joins TRBV28 to TRBJ2-2; 7 bases are a match to TRBD2. The CDR3 is made up of 13 amino acids. V was clipped by 7 bases and J by 5 bases; unmatched bases: 4. The germline V gene has CDR1 MDHEN and CDR2 SYDVKM. The CDR3 sequence: CASTSGGTGELFF. CDR3 nucleotides: TGTGCCAGCACCTCCGGGGGGACCGGGGAGCTGTTTTTT. Drawing the rest from reference TRBV28 and TRBJ2-2, the complete variable domain is DVKVTQSSRYLVKRTGEKVFLECVQDMDHENMFWYRQDPGLGLRLIYFSYDVKMKEKGDIPEGYSVSREKKERFSLILESASTNQTSMYLCASTSGGTGELFFGEGSRLTVL.

V usage is TRBV5-6 and J usage is TRBJ1-1, with D unclear. Germline V gene lookup returns CDR1 SGHDT and CDR2 YYEEEE. V was shortened by 2 bases and J by 10 bases, with 15 bases between the two germline ends. This CDR3 contains 13 residues. The CDR3 sequence: CASSLSGPDGAFF. Here the CDR3 DNA reads TGTGCCAGCAGCTTATCTGGCCCGGATGGAGCTTTCTTT.

The chain joins TRBV18 to TRBJ2-2, with no clear D. V was trimmed by 8 bases and J by 0 bases, leaving 7 bases between them. The CDR3 is 13 amino acids. Germline V gene lookup returns CDR1 KGHSH and CDR2 LQKENI. The CDR3 sequence: CASTQSNTGELFF. CDR3 nucleotides: TGTGCCAGCACACAGTCGAACACCGGGGAGCTGTTTTTT.

Points on this clone: It is unclear where the CDR3 begins or ends on the DNA, so no DNA is shown, and the CDR3 is as TCRdb lists it. J is TRBJ2-3 and V is TRBV12-3 or TRBV12-4; TRBD2 is the table's D call, not checked against the DNA. The CDR3 sequence runs 12 residues, both termini included. CDR3 sequence: CASSLGTGVPYF.

This CDR3 reads CASSLRDQVYEQYF. The CDR3 region has the DNA TGTGCCAGCAGTTTACGGGACCAGGTCTACGAGCAGTACTTC. The chain joins TRBV28 to TRBJ2-7; the D call may be TRBD1 or TRBD2 (5 bases each). The ends were cut back, 2 bases at V and 3 bases at J, with 11 bases in the middle. Per the germline V gene, CDR1 is MDHEN and CDR2 is SYDVKM. The CDR3 has 14 residues.

The chain uses TRBV6-5 and TRBJ1-2; TRBD1 is a possible D gene (5 bases). Trimming removed 2 bases from V and 4 bases from J, with 17 bases in between. The CDR3 loop spans 16 amino acids. Looked up from germline, CDR1 is MNHEY and CDR2 is SVGAGI. CDR3: CASSYSWAGTGYGYTF. The CDR3 coding sequence is TGTGCCAGCAGTTACAGTTGGGCCGGGACGGGCTATGGCTACACCTTC.

V gene TRBV14 combines with J gene TRBJ1-2; D remains ambiguous. Germline V gives CDR1 SGHDN, CDR2 FVKESK. The CDR3 is 15 amino acids. V gave up 1 base and J gave up 4 bases, with 13 bases separating them. CDR3 in amino acids: CASSQAGREIYGYTF. The CDR3 DNA is TGTGCCAGCAGCCAAGCGGGGAGGGAGATCTATGGCTACACCTTC.

The chain is built from TRBV15 and TRBJ1-5; D gene uncertain. V lost 1 base to trimming and J lost 4 bases, with 11 bases between them. Germline loops: CDR1 LNHNV, CDR2 YYDKDF (reference sequence). The CDR3 is 15 amino acids. This CDR3 is CATSRGTSENQPQHF. The CDR3 DNA is TGTGCCACCAGCAGAGGGACGTCAGAAAATCAGCCCCAGCATTTT. The full variable domain, its missing parts supplied by reference TRBV15 and TRBJ1-5, is DAMVIQNPRYQVTQFGKPVTLSCSQTLNHNVMYWYQQKSSQAPKLLFHYYDKDFNNEADTPDNFQSRRPNTSFCFLDIRSPGLGDTAMYLCATSRGTSENQPQHFGDGTRLSIL.

The CDR3 nucleotides are TGTGCCAGCAGCCAAGAATACGGGGGCACCGGGGAGCTGTTTTTT. Protein: CASSQEYGGTGELFF. This chain connects TRBV4-2 to TRBJ2-2, with D possibly TRBD2 on 6 matching bases. Germline CDR1 is LGHNA and CDR2 is YNFKEQ. V shed 0 bases and J shed 4 bases, with 9 bases lying between them. The CDR3 has 15 amino acids.